This T cell receptor beta chain was sequenced in a study of cytomegalovirus exposure and HLA in healthy donors. Whole-study findings and limits: Cytomegalovirus status was reportedly diagnosed by the classifier with high sensitivity and specificity.

About this clone: Its antigen remains unknown.

Sequencing was performed with immunoSEQ multiplex PCR; in TCRdb, only in-frame clones are kept and a portion is missing. The table has more than 110,000 clones, about 90% seen once. This CDR3 has 16 residues. V lost 2 bases and J lost 6, with 22 bases in between. Germline CDR1 GTSNPN, CDR2 SVGIG (reference sequence). Sequenced material: PBMCs. This receptor was obtained from a man between 18 and 29 years old in good health and CMV-seronegative. The V and J genes are TRBV30 and TRBJ1-2; D remains unclear. CDR3 residues: CAWSPTGLTVFNGYTF. The CDR3 region has the DNA TGTGCCTGGAGTCCAACGGGGTTGACGGTTTTCAATGGCTACACCTTC.